The 29 T cell receptor beta chains below were found in one sample sequenced in a study of CD8 T cells in ankylosing spondylitis. TCRdb ran MiXCR on the 5' RACE reads and lists one entry per CDR3 protein. This sample has tens of thousands of distinct CDR3 sequences; 16% occur once, and the top ten carry about 45%. Input material: blood. The receptors here all came from a male donor with ankylosing spondylitis or in good health (not recorded which).

A few counts support this clonotype. The chain combines TRBV4-3 with TRBJ2-3; D remains ambiguous. The V gene's germline CDR1 is LGHNA and CDR2 YSLEER. V was trimmed by 4 bases and J by 5 bases, leaving 13 bases between them. CDR3 size: 14 residues. CDR3 sequence: CASSPLVEEDTQYF. The DNA of the CDR3 is TGCGCCAGCAGCCCTCTAGTCGAGGAAGATACGCAGTATTTT.

This clonotype qualifies as medium-sized. The chain has TRBV20-1 and TRBJ2-4; TRBD2 matches at 9 bases. Germline V lookup: CDR1 DFQATT, CDR2 SNEGSKA (reference sequence). The V segment lost 0 bases and the J segment 7 bases; nucleotides outside the gene matches: 7. The CDR3 consists of 15 residues. CDR3 nucleotides: TGCAGTGCTAGAGATTGGGGACTAGCATTTAACATTCAGTACTTC. Translation: CSARDWGLAFNIQYF.

The chain carries TRBV12-3 or TRBV12-4 and TRBJ1-1; a weak D match, TRBD1 (5 bases). The CDR3 consists of 13 residues. Trimming took 3 bases from V and 1 from J, leaving 6 bases between them. For the CDR3, the DNA is TGTGCCAGCAGTTTGACAGCGAACACTGAAGCTTTCTTT. This translates into CASSLTANTEAFF.

The rearrangement links TRBV20-1 to TRBJ2-1; D is undetermined. CDR1 is DFQATT and CDR2 is SNEGSKA in the germline V gene (reference sequence). V gave up 6 bases and J gave up 6 bases, with 12 bases separating them. This CDR3 is 12 amino acids long. CDR3: CSAQKAGNEQFF. The DNA for the CDR3 is TGCAGTGCACAAAAGGCTGGCAATGAGCAGTTCTTC.

This clonotype was picked up a small number of times. V and J are TRBV7-6 and TRBJ2-3, with D possibly being TRBD1 or TRBD2 (5 bases each). The CDR3 spans 17 residues. Trimming removed 2 bases from V and 4 bases from J, with 19 bases in between. Germline lookup yields CDR1 SGHVS and CDR2 FNYEAQ. The CDR3 reads CASSLSLVELGADTQYF. The DNA for the CDR3 is TGTGCCAGCAGCTTATCCCTCGTGGAACTGGGGGCAGATACGCAGTATTTT.

The chain employs TRBV7-8 and TRBJ2-7; D is unclear. The ends were cut back, 1 base at V and 3 bases at J, with 10 bases in the middle. CDR1 and CDR2 (germline): SGHVS, FQNEAQ. This CDR3 spans 14 amino acids. The CDR3 protein is CASSLVRDGYEQYV. The CDR3 nucleotides read TGTGCCAGCAGCTTAGTGCGCGACGGCTACGAGCAGTACGTC.

This clonotype was seen a handful of times. The chain links TRBV9 to TRBJ2-2; no reliable D call. V lost 0 bases to trimming and J lost 6 bases, with 12 bases between them. In germline, CDR1 is SGDLS, CDR2 YYNGEE. The CDR3 has 15 amino acids. CDR3: CASSVDGVGAGELFF. The CDR3 region has the DNA TGTGCCAGCAGCGTAGATGGTGTTGGGGCCGGGGAGCTGTTTTTT.

This clonotype was seen a few times. The J gene is TRBJ2-7, the V gene TRBV7-2, with TRBD2 matching over 12 bases. The CDR3 totals 14 residues. After removal of 5 bases from V and 6 bases from J, the junction contained 5 bases not matched to a gene. Looked up from germline, CDR1 is SGHTA and CDR2 is FQGNSA. The DNA for the CDR3 is TGTGCCAGCAGCCCCCGACTAGCGGGAGCCGAGCAGTACTTC. Translated: CASSPRLAGAEQYF.

The gene calls are TRBV7-2 and TRBJ2-1; D possibly corresponds to TRBD1 (5 bases). CDR1 is SGHTA, CDR2 FQGNSA, per germline. This CDR3 has 13 residues. V lost 5 bases to trimming and J lost 6 bases, with 11 bases between them. CDR3 protein: CASSRQSSNEQFF. The CDR3 coding sequence is TGTGCCAGCAGCCGACAGTCATCCAATGAGCAGTTCTTC.

In this sample, this clonotype turned up once. The chain employs TRBV20-1 and TRBJ2-4, with 7 bases matching TRBD1. Losses at the gene ends were 4 bases for V and 9 bases for J; bases not matched to a gene: 9. CDR3 length: 13 residues. Germline V gene sequence: CDR1 DFQATT, CDR2 SNEGSKA (reference sequence). CDR3 nucleotides: TGCAGTGCTAAGAAGGCAGGGGGTGGCATTCAGTACTTC. Translated, it gives CSAKKAGGGIQYF.

V is TRBV12-3 or TRBV12-4 and J is TRBJ2-3; D not certain. This CDR3 spans 12 amino acids. The V end was cut by 5 bases, the J end by 3 bases, with 6 bases between. In DNA, the CDR3 is TGTGCCAGCAGTCCCACTACAGATACGCAGTATTTT. It codes for CASSPTTDTQYF.

This clonotype was observed a handful of times. This sequence joins TRBV2 and TRBJ1-1, with 7 bases that match TRBD1. Germline-derived CDR1 and CDR2 are SNHLY and FYNNEI. The CDR3 is 15 residues long. Unmatched junction bases numbered 7, after V lost 4 bases and J lost 2 bases. The CDR3 region has the DNA TGTGCCAGCAGTGCGGGACAGCAATTCAACACTGAAGCTTTCTTT. It is translated as CASSAGQQFNTEAFF.

The V gene is TRBV7-2, the J gene TRBJ2-2, with TRBD2 matching 10 bases. Per the germline V gene, CDR1 is SGHTA and CDR2 is FQGNSA. The CDR3 runs to 15 residues. The junction had 8 bases not matched to a gene; V was cut back by 6 bases and J by 7 bases. The CDR3 nucleotides read TGTGCCAGCAGTCAAAGCGGGGGGGCTGGCGGGGAGCTGTTTTTT. Residues: CASSQSGGAGGELFF.

This clonotype appeared many times. The genes are TRBV20-1 and TRBJ1-1; unclear D gene. V was shortened by 6 bases and J by 2 bases, with 10 bases between the two germline ends. The CDR3 contains 12 residues. The germline CDR1 and CDR2 sequences are DFQATT and SNEGSKA (reference sequence). CDR3 DNA: TGCAGTGCGCCCACGGTAAACACTGAAGCTTTCTTT. It encodes CSAPTVNTEAFF.

The sample holds a few counts of this clonotype. The chain has TRBV10-3 and TRBJ2-3, with 8 bases aligning to TRBD1. Looked up from germline, CDR1 is ENHRY and CDR2 is SYGVKD. This CDR3 has 14 amino acids. Unmatched junction bases numbered 8, after V lost 7 bases and J lost 5 bases. CDR3 nucleotide sequence: TGTGCCATCAATCCTACAGGGGGTCAAGATACGCAGTATTTT. This translates into CAINPTGGQDTQYF.

This clonotype was counted only a few times. The chain joins TRBV30 to TRBJ1-3, with a possible D match to TRBD1 (5 bases). The CDR3 is 18 amino acids. CDR1 GTSNPN and CDR2 SVGIG come from the germline V gene (reference sequence). V was clipped by 5 bases and J by 0 bases, with 23 bases between them. The CDR3 is CAWEHLSGGASSGNTIYF. The CDR3 DNA sequence: TGTGCCTGGGAGCACCTCTCCGGGGGAGCCAGCTCTGGAAACACCATATATTTT.

The chain uses TRBV6-2 or TRBV6-3 and TRBJ1-1; D unresolved. There are 16 residues in the CDR3. Per germline, CDR1 MNHEY and CDR2 SVGEGT. V was shortened by 0 bases and J by 0 bases, with 11 bases between the two germline ends. CDR3 coding DNA: TGTGCCAGCAGTTACTCGAATAGAAGGTTGAACACTGAAGCTTTCTTT. As protein: CASSYSNRRLNTEAFF.

This clonotype was detected only once. The chain recombines TRBV27 with TRBJ2-1; 11 bases agree with TRBD2. The V gene end was trimmed by 6 bases and the J gene end by 7 bases; junction bases not matched to a gene: 5. Germline V gives CDR1 MNHEY, CDR2 SMNVEV (reference sequence). The CDR3 totals 14 residues. The CDR3 DNA reads TGTGCCAGCAGCTCGATAGCGGGGGGGAATGAGCAGTTCTTC. Translated, it gives CASSSIAGGNEQFF.

This clonotype was counted ten times or more. This chain joins TRBV5-1 and TRBJ1-6; 10 bases align to TRBD1. J gave up 9 bases and V 0 bases, and 0 bases lay outside the gene matches. The germline CDR1 and CDR2 sequences are SGHRS and YFSETQ. This CDR3 is 14 amino acids long. As DNA, the CDR3 is TGCGCCAGCAGCTTGGGACAGGGGGCTTCACCCCTCCACTTT. It specifies CASSLGQGASPLHF. The full variable domain, with the rest looked up from reference TRBV5-1 and TRBJ1-6, is KAGVTQTPRYLIKTRGQQVTLSCSPISGHRSVSWYQQTPGQGLQFLFEYFSETQRNKGNFPGRFSGRQFSNSRSEMNVSTLELGDSALYLCASSLGQGASPLHFGNGTRLTVT.

The V gene is TRBV9, the J gene TRBJ2-1; D remains ambiguous. This CDR3 is built from 15 residues. In germline, CDR1 is SGDLS, CDR2 YYNGEE. The V and J ends lost 3 bases and 7 bases respectively, with 17 bases between them. In DNA form, the CDR3 reads TGTGCCAGCAGCGCCGGGTCTTCCTCTGGGAATGAGCAGTTCTTC. This encodes CASSAGSSSGNEQFF.

V usage is TRBV4-2 and J usage is TRBJ2-4; D uncertain. From germline, CDR1 is LGHNA and CDR2 YNFKEQ. Trimming left V 1 base short and J 4 bases short, with 11 bases between. The CDR3 is 15 amino acids. The CDR3 DNA reads TGTGCCAGCAGCCAAGGCCAGCCTCCTAAAAACATTCAGTACTTC. It encodes CASSQGQPPKNIQYF.

The DNA of the CDR3 is TGTGCCAGCAGCCAACACGGAAACAATCAGCCCCAGCATTTT. It translates to CASSQHGNNQPQHF. The chain carries TRBV3-1 and TRBJ1-5; D call uncertain. The V gene's germline CDR1 is LGHDT and CDR2 YNNKEL (reference sequence). The CDR3 covers 14 residues. V gave up 2 bases and J gave up 3 bases, with 8 bases separating them.

This clonotype was picked up a small number of times. The CDR3 DNA reads as TGTGCCAGCAGCTTGGGGACTAGCGGGCACACAGATACGCAGTATTTT. Protein product: CASSLGTSGHTDTQYF. This chain joins TRBV7-9 and TRBJ2-3; TRBD2 matches 12 bases. Unmatched junction bases numbered 3, after V lost 3 bases and J lost 2 bases. The CDR3 contains 16 residues. In germline, CDR1 is SEHNR, CDR2 FQNEAQ (reference sequence).

The chain couples TRBV29-1 to TRBJ2-3, with D maybe TRBD1 (5 bases). V lost 4 bases, J lost 7 bases, and 9 bases lay in between. Germline-derived CDR1 and CDR2 are SQVTM and ANQGSEA. The length of the CDR3 is 11 residues. CDR3 residues: CSVVLGHTQYF. CDR3 bases: TGCAGCGTTGTGTTGGGGCATACGCAGTATTTT.

This clonotype was seen a few times. The chain combines TRBV20-1 with TRBJ2-1; 7 nucleotides align to TRBD2. CDR3 length: 15 residues. With 5 bases clipped from V and 6 bases from J, the junction kept 13 bases outside the gene matches. Germline assignment: CDR1 DFQATT and CDR2 SNEGSKA (reference sequence). The CDR3 DNA is TGCAGTGCTCTGGGGGGAGGGCCTTCCCCCAATGAGCAGTTCTTC. Residues: CSALGGGPSPNEQFF.

This chain links TRBV7-9 with TRBJ1-1; D is undetermined. The ends were cut back, 0 bases at V and 2 bases at J, with 7 bases in the middle. Germline loops: CDR1 SEHNR, CDR2 FQNEAQ (reference sequence). This CDR3 is built from 14 residues. In nucleotides, the CDR3 is TGTGCCAGCAGCTTAGCGGTAGGTAACACTGAAGCTTTCTTT. It translates to CASSLAVGNTEAFF.

This clonotype was counted only a few times. The V call is TRBV5-1, the J call TRBJ2-7; D tentatively reads TRBD1 or TRBD2 (5 bases each). In germline, CDR1 is SGHRS, CDR2 YFSETQ. CDR3 length equals 13 residues. Trimming stripped 7 bases from V and 4 bases from J, with 15 bases between. The CDR3 reads CASGTARNYEQYF. The CDR3 nucleotides are TGCGCCAGCGGGACCGCCCGTAATTACGAGCAGTACTTC.

A few counts support this clonotype. The CDR3 reads CSVRWVDEQFF. CDR3 in DNA: TGCAGCGTTCGTTGGGTGGATGAGCAGTTCTTC. The rearrangement links TRBV29-1 to TRBJ2-1; D remains ambiguous. The CDR3 extends over 11 amino acids. CDR1 and CDR2 (germline): SQVTM, ANQGSEA. Trimming left V 5 bases short and J 8 bases short, with 10 bases between.

Many counts were recorded for this clonotype. The rearrangement uses TRBV6-5 and TRBJ2-6, with D possibly TRBD1 on 5 matching bases. The CDR3 loop spans 16 amino acids. CDR1 and CDR2 from the germline V gene are MNHEY and SVGAGI. The V end lost 5 bases, the J end lost 0 bases, and 11 bases lay between the germline ends. DNA for the CDR3: TGTGCCAGCAGTCCTACAGGTGCCTCTGGGGCCAACGTCCTGACTTTC. Translation: CASSPTGASGANVLTF.